A selection of T cell receptor beta chains follows, all from one sample in a study of shared clonotypes between healthy human individuals. Data came from immunoSEQ multiplex PCR; TCRdb stores just in-frame clones and leaves some out. The sample has 950,000 to 1,300,000 clones, 60% to 80% seen once. Sequenced input: memory CD4+ T cells sorted from blood. All receptors come from a man younger than 30 in good health. Both conserved end residues are part of each CDR3. The D gene is left open where the match is weak. Size is stated for part of the rows, as once, few or many counts, or as a class when the clone is expanded.

d_gene: .; j_gene: TRBJ2-5; abundance: .; v_gene: TRBV5-5; CDR3aa: CASNYDSQETQYF; CDR3nt: TGTGCCAGCAACTATGACAGCCAAGAGACCCAGTACTTC
d_gene: .; j_gene: TRBJ2-3; abundance: few; v_gene: TRBV4-3; CDR3aa: CASSQDSAGGNTQYF; CDR3nt: TGCGCCAGCAGCCAAGATTCGGCAGGAGGCAATACGCAGTATTTT
d_gene: .; j_gene: TRBJ1-3; abundance: .; v_gene: TRBV9; CDR3aa: CASSVSPLSGNTIYF; CDR3nt: TGTGCCAGCAGCGTAAGTCCGCTCTCTGGAAACACCATATATTTT
d_gene: TRBD1; j_gene: TRBJ1-4; abundance: .; v_gene: TRBV30; CDR3aa: CAWLSGQKNEKLFF; CDR3nt: TGTGCCTGGCTATCGGGACAGAAGAATGAAAAACTGTTTTTT
d_gene: .; j_gene: TRBJ2-5; abundance: .; v_gene: TRBV5-1; CDR3aa: CASSLNAGPETQYF; CDR3nt: TGCGCCAGCAGCTTGAACGCAGGGCCAGAGACCCAGTACTTC
d_gene: .; j_gene: TRBJ1-1; abundance: .; v_gene: TRBV4-2; CDR3aa: CASSQDGESRVRNTEAFF; CDR3nt: TGTGCCAGCAGCCAAGATGGGGAGTCCCGGGTACGGAACACTGAAGCTTTCTTT
d_gene: .; j_gene: TRBJ1-2; abundance: .; v_gene: TRBV11-2; CDR3aa: CASSLNRDKNYGYTF; CDR3nt: TGTGCCAGCAGCTTAAACCGGGACAAGAACTATGGCTACACCTTC
d_gene: TRBD1; j_gene: TRBJ2-3; abundance: .; v_gene: TRBV19; CDR3aa: CASSIGSGTGEDTQYF; CDR3nt: TGTGCCAGTAGTATAGGATCCGGGACAGGGGAAGATACGCAGTATTTT
d_gene: TRBD1; j_gene: TRBJ2-5; abundance: .; v_gene: TRBV5-1; CDR3aa: CASSTRGQETQYF; CDR3nt: TGCGCCAGCAGCACCAGGGGGCAAGAGACCCAGTACTTC
d_gene: .; j_gene: TRBJ2-7; abundance: .; v_gene: TRBV5-1; CDR3aa: CASSQRWGGRSYEQYF; CDR3nt: TGCGCCAGCAGCCAGCGGTGGGGGGGCCGTTCCTACGAGCAGTACTTC
d_gene: .; j_gene: TRBJ2-6; abundance: .; v_gene: TRBV19; CDR3aa: CASSKGGSSGANVLTF; CDR3nt: TGTGCCAGTAGCAAAGGGGGGAGCTCTGGGGCCAACGTCCTGACTTTC
d_gene: .; j_gene: TRBJ2-3; abundance: .; v_gene: TRBV6-1; CDR3aa: CASSTGSSDTQYF; CDR3nt: TGTGCCAGCAGTACTGGGAGTTCAGATACGCAGTATTTT
d_gene: .; j_gene: TRBJ1-1; abundance: .; v_gene: TRBV28; CDR3aa: CASPPRWGGMNTEAFF; CDR3nt: TGTGCCAGCCCCCCGAGGTGGGGGGGGATGAACACTGAAGCTTTCTTT
d_gene: .; j_gene: TRBJ1-5; abundance: .; v_gene: TRBV12-1; CDR3aa: CASSFRGRFNQSQHF; CDR3nt: TGTGCCAGCAGCTTCCGGGGACGGTTCAATCAGTCCCAGCATTTT
d_gene: .; j_gene: TRBJ2-7; abundance: .; v_gene: TRBV27; CDR3aa: CASSSQGGGYEQYF; CDR3nt: TGTGCCAGCAGTTCACAGGGTGGCGGCTACGAGCAGTACTTC
d_gene: .; j_gene: TRBJ1-5; abundance: .; v_gene: TRBV6-1; CDR3aa: CASSSDRPSDQPQHF; CDR3nt: TGTGCCAGCAGTTCAGACAGACCGAGCGATCAGCCCCAGCATTTT
d_gene: .; j_gene: TRBJ2-7; abundance: .; v_gene: TRBV11-2; CDR3aa: CASSATGSNSYEQYF; CDR3nt: TGTGCCAGCAGCGCGACCGGGTCCAATTCCTACGAGCAGTACTTC
d_gene: .; j_gene: TRBJ1-3; abundance: once; v_gene: TRBV5-5; CDR3aa: CASSLGAPTSGNTIYF; CDR3nt: TGTGCCAGCAGCTTGGGGGCACCGACCTCTGGAAACACCATATATTTT
d_gene: .; j_gene: TRBJ2-2; abundance: .; v_gene: TRBV29-1; CDR3aa: CSVVPGNTGELFF; CDR3nt: TGCAGCGTCGTTCCGGGGAACACCGGGGAGCTGTTTTTT
d_gene: TRBD1; j_gene: TRBJ2-2; abundance: few; v_gene: TRBV19; CDR3aa: CASSPRQGTGELFF; CDR3nt: TGTGCCAGTAGTCCCCGACAGGGAACCGGGGAGCTGTTTTTT
d_gene: .; j_gene: TRBJ1-1; abundance: .; v_gene: TRBV29-1; CDR3aa: CSVAENTEAFF; CDR3nt: TGCAGCGTTGCTGAGAACACTGAAGCTTTCTTT
d_gene: .; j_gene: TRBJ2-5; abundance: .; v_gene: TRBV6-1; CDR3aa: CASRGPQETQYF; CDR3nt: TGTGCCAGCAGGGGGCCACAAGAGACCCAGTACTTC
d_gene: TRBD1; j_gene: TRBJ2-7; abundance: .; v_gene: TRBV25-1; CDR3aa: CASSEPGQGAYEQYF; CDR3nt: TGTGCCAGCAGTGAACCGGGACAGGGGGCCTACGAGCAGTACTTC
d_gene: .; j_gene: TRBJ1-4; abundance: .; v_gene: TRBV4-3; CDR3aa: CASSQDRGSAGYNEKLFF; CDR3nt: TGCGCCAGCAGCCAAGATCGAGGCTCGGCCGGTTATAATGAAAAACTGTTTTTT
d_gene: .; j_gene: TRBJ2-1; abundance: .; v_gene: TRBV4-1; CDR3aa: CASSLPSYNEQFF; CDR3nt: TGCGCCAGCAGCCTCCCATCCTACAATGAGCAGTTCTTC
d_gene: .; j_gene: TRBJ1-3; abundance: .; v_gene: TRBV30; CDR3aa: CAWRDSGNTIYF; CDR3nt: TGTGCCTGGAGGGATTCTGGAAACACCATATATTTT
d_gene: TRBD2; j_gene: TRBJ2-3; abundance: .; v_gene: TRBV7-8; CDR3aa: CASSLLAGADTQYF; CDR3nt: TGTGCCAGCAGCTTATTAGCGGGAGCAGATACGCAGTATTTT
d_gene: .; j_gene: TRBJ1-4; abundance: .; v_gene: TRBV7-2; CDR3aa: CASSPQGTTGEKLFF; CDR3nt: TGTGCCAGCAGCCCCCAAGGGACCACCGGTGAAAAACTGTTTTTT
d_gene: .; j_gene: TRBJ2-5; abundance: many; v_gene: TRBV5-6; CDR3aa: CASSSQVLARQETQYF; CDR3nt: TGTGCCAGCAGCTCCCAAGTCCTAGCGAGACAAGAGACCCAGTACTTC
d_gene: .; j_gene: TRBJ1-5; abundance: .; v_gene: TRBV2; CDR3aa: CASSGVRERSNQPQHF; CDR3nt: TGTGCCAGCAGTGGGGTCAGGGAGAGGAGCAATCAGCCCCAGCATTTT
d_gene: .; j_gene: TRBJ2-3; abundance: .; v_gene: TRBV4-1; CDR3aa: CASSQDTGRDTQYF; CDR3nt: TGCGCCAGCAGCCAAGATACAGGGAGAGATACGCAGTATTTT
d_gene: TRBD2; j_gene: TRBJ2-4; abundance: .; v_gene: TRBV5-6; CDR3aa: CASRLAGSGKNIQYF; CDR3nt: TGTGCCAGCAGGCTAGCGGGGTCGGGCAAAAACATTCAGTACTTC
d_gene: .; j_gene: TRBJ1-3; abundance: .; v_gene: TRBV2; CDR3aa: CASMADRNTIYF; CDR3nt: TGTGCCAGCATGGCGGATAGGAACACCATATATTTT
d_gene: .; j_gene: TRBJ1-4; abundance: few; v_gene: TRBV5-1; CDR3aa: CASSLAQYEGEKLFF; CDR3nt: TGCGCCAGCAGCTTGGCCCAATATGAGGGGGAAAAACTGTTTTTT
d_gene: .; j_gene: TRBJ1-1; abundance: .; v_gene: TRBV5-1; CDR3aa: CASSLGNRRVNTEAFF; CDR3nt: TGCGCCAGCAGCTTGGGAAACAGACGGGTGAACACTGAAGCTTTCTTT
d_gene: .; j_gene: TRBJ1-3; abundance: .; v_gene: TRBV6-1; CDR3aa: CASSEARFSGNTIYF; CDR3nt: TGTGCCAGCAGTGAAGCAAGGTTCTCTGGAAACACCATATATTTT